Sequencing of this TCR beta chain was carried out in a study of monozygotic twins with inflammatory bowel disease. The CDR3 totals 21 residues. Germline V gene data show CDR1 as MNHEY and CDR2 as SVGEGT. Reprocessing the 5' RACE reads, TCRdb reports a single entry for every CDR3 protein and omits DNA. This sample's table reports 150,000 to 200,000 distinct CDR3 sequences. The gene calls are TRBV6-2 or TRBV6-3 and TRBJ2-1; with no DNA, the TCRdb D assignment of TRBD2 cannot be verified. Input material: blood. The receptor was isolated from a human donor with ulcerative colitis or Crohn's disease, or a healthy co-twin of an affected twin (not recorded which). CDR3 residues: CASSYPLSGLAGRSSYNEQFF.